This T cell receptor beta chain was captured by sequencing in a study of blood T cell repertoires in COVID-19 (dated by TCRdb to 2019 to 2021). About the investigation overall: Samples from collaborators originated in the United States, Italy and Spain and spanned both the acute and convalescent phases of COVID-19. The prospective study material was composed of cDNA or gDNA derived from T cells, B-cell-depleted T cells, or PBMCs. Deeply sampled blood TCRbeta repertoires from subjects exposed to, actively infected with, or recovered from COVID-19 were included in the dataset. A freely available public database, intended as a resource for researchers studying the immune response to SARS-CoV-2, is where the repertoires were released. Samples came from the ongoing ImmuneRACE study (first 160 participants) plus 1,254 subjects from 6 global collaborators. Sample metadata almost always included a de-identified subject ID, COVID-19 status, age in years and sex. Where available, HLA class I and class II types were taken from metadata supplied by the sample provider and were not determined by assay-based typing. General study outcomes and caveats: How much clinical and demographic metadata was included differed by source and by participant, and the metadata was provided uncurated.

Details on this clone: Its antigen specificity is not known. No much larger clonotype is one base removed from it; base qualities were not supplied.

The immunoSEQ Assay, a bias-controlled multiplex PCR, was used to amplify TCRbeta CDR3 regions from genomic DNA. Regarding the original processing steps: The number of nucleated cells in each sample was estimated by amplification of reference gene primers within the assay. Sequence reads were collapsed and filtered to measure the absolute abundance of every unique TCRbeta CDR3 rearrangement. For each sample, productive Simpson clonality was calculated by taking the square root of Simpson's diversity index across productive rearrangements. TCRdb's version of the immuneACCESS table is confined to in-frame rearrangements and falls short of the full clone set. An unresolved V gene accounts for under half of the shortfall where checked; the remainder is of unknown origin. The V and J calls and clone size are taken from that table; D and trimming were inferred from the DNA. Here the sample has 210,000 or so clones; about 83% occur a single time. The ten largest clones take up more than 4.5% of the sample.

Participants in the prospective study were aged 18 to 89 years, lived in about two dozen United States geographic areas, and enrolled through a virtual design. Cohort assignment in the prospective study relied on participant-reported clinical history from a screening survey and a study questionnaire. Exposed participants had been in contact, within 2 weeks of entering the study, with a person who had a PCR-confirmed or clinician-diagnosed case of COVID-19. In the prospective study, whole blood, serum and a nasopharyngeal or oropharyngeal swab were collected from each participant by mobile phlebotomists. Prospective study participants could optionally give additional blood draws and questionnaires over a roughly 2-month period. Before DNA extraction, prospective study blood samples were shipped either frozen or at room temperature. The CDR1 and CDR2 encoded by the germline V gene are SNHLY and FYNNEI. Measured from the cysteine to the phenylalanine, the CDR3 is 12 residues long. Only the CDR3 DNA is retained, 36 bases long and in frame from the first base. Cut back by 7 bases and 5 bases, the V and J ends lie 9 bases apart.

Recombination linked TRBV2 to TRBJ1-5; a weak D assignment points to TRBD1 (5 bases agree). The sample consisted of PBMCs or T cells enriched from blood (not recorded which). The TCR originated in a woman aged 50 to 60 who had been exposed to COVID-19. For the CDR3, the sequence is CASKGEDQPQHF. The DNA is as follows: TGTGCCAGCAAAGGGGAGGATCAGCCCCAGCATTTT.